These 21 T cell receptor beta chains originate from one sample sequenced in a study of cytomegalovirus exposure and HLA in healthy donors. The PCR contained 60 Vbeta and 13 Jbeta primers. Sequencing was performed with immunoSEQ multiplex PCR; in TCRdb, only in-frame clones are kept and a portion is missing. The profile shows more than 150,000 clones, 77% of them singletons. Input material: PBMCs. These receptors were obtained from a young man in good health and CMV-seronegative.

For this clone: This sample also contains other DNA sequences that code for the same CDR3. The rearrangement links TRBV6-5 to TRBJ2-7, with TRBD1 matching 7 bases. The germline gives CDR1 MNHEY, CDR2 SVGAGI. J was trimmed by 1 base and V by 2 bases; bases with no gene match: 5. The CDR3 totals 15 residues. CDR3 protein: CASSYDRVTSYEQYF. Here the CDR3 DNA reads TGTGCCAGCAGTTACGACAGGGTGACTTCCTACGAGCAGTACTTC.

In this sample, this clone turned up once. The CDR3 bases are TGTGCCAGCAGCTTGAACCAGGGTTACGAGCAGTACTTC. It is translated as CASSLNQGYEQYF. The rearrangement uses TRBV7-9 and TRBJ2-5, with a tentative D call TRBD1 (5 bases). The J call could be wrong; TRBJ2-7 is a better fit for the DNA end. CDR3 length: 13 amino acids. Germline V gene sequence: CDR1 SEHNR, CDR2 FQNEAQ (reference sequence).

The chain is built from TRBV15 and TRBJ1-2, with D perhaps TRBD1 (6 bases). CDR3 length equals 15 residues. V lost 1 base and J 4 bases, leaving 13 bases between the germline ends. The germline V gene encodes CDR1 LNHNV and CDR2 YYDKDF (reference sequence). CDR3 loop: CATSRAQTGLYGYTF. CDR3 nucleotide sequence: TGTGCCACCAGCAGAGCGCAGACAGGTCTCTATGGCTACACCTTC. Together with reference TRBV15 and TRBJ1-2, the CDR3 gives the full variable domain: DAMVIQNPRYQVTQFGKPVTLSCSQTLNHNVMYWYQQKSSQAPKLLFHYYDKDFNNEADTPDNFQSRRPNTSFCFLDIRSPGLGDTAMYLCATSRAQTGLYGYTFGSGTRLTVV.

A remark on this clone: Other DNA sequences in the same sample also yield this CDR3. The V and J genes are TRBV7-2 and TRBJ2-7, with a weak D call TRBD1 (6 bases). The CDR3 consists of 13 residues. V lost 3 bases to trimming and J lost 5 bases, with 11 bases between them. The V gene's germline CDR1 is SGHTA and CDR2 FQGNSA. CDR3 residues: CASSFQGSDEQYF. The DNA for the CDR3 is TGTGCCAGCAGCTTTCAGGGGAGCGACGAGCAGTACTTC.

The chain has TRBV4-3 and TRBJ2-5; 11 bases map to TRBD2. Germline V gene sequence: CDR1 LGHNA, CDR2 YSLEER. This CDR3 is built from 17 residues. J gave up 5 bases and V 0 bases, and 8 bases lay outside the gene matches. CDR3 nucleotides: TGCGCCAGCAGCCAAGATCTCACTAGCGGGAGATTGGAGACCCAGTACTTC. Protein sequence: CASSQDLTSGRLETQYF.

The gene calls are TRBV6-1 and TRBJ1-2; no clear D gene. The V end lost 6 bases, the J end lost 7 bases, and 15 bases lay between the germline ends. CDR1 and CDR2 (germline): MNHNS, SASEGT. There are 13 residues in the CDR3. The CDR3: CASREVTEGGYTF. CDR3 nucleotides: TGTGCCAGCAGGGAGGTGACTGAGGGTGGCTACACCTTC.

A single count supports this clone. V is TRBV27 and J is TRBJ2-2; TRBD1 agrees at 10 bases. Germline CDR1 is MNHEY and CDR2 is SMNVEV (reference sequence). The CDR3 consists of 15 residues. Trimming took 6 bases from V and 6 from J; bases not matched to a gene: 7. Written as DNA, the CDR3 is TGTGCCAGCAGAGAGGTTGGACAGGGGGCCGGGGAGCTGTTTTTT. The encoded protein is CASREVGQGAGELFF.

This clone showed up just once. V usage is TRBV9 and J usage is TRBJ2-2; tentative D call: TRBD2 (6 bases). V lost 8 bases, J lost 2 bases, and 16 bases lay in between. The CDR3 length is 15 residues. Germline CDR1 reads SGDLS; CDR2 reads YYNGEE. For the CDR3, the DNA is TGTGCCAGTAACGAGTGGGGGGAAAACACCGGGGAGCTGTTTTTT. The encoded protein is CASNEWGENTGELFF.

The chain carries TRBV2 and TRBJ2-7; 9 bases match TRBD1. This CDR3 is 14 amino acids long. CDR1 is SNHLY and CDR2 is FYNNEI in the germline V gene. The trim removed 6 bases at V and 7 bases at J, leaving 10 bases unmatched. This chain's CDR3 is CASRGTGRIWEQYF. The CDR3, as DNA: TGTGCCAGCAGAGGGACAGGGAGGATCTGGGAGCAGTACTTC.

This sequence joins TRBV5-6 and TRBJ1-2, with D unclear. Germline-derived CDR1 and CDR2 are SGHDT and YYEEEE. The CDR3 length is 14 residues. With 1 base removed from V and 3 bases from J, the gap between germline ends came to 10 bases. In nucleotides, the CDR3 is TGTGCCAGCAGCTTGTATGGTACAGACTATGGCTACACCTTC. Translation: CASSLYGTDYGYTF.

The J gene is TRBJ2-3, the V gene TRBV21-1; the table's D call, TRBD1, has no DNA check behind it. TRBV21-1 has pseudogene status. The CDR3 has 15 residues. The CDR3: CASSKECGRTDTQYF. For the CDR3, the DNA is TGTGCCAGCAGCAAAGAGTGTGGCCGAACAGATACGCAGTATTTT.

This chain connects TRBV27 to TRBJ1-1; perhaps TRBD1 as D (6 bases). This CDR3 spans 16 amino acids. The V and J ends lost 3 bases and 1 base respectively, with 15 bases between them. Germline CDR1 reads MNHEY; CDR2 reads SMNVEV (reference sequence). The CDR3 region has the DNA TGTGCCAGCAGTTTGACCCAGCGGACAGCGAACACTGAAGCTTTCTTT. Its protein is CASSLTQRTANTEAFF.

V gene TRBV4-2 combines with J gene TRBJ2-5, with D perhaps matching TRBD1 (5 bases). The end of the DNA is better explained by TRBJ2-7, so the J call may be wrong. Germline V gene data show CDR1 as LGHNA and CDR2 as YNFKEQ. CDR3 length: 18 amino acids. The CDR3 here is CASSQGGDREFGSYEQYF. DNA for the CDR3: TGTGCCAGCAGCCAAGGTGGTGACAGAGAATTTGGGTCCTACGAGCAGTACTTC.

CDR3 residues: CASSQGSEADTEAFF. The CDR3 nucleotides are TGTGCCAGCAGCCAAGGATCCGAGGCGGACACTGAAGCTTTCTTT. V and J are TRBV4-2 and TRBJ1-1; D unclear. CDR1 and CDR2 from the germline V gene are LGHNA and YNFKEQ. The V end was cut by 1 base, the J end by 3 bases, with 12 bases between. The CDR3 totals 15 residues.

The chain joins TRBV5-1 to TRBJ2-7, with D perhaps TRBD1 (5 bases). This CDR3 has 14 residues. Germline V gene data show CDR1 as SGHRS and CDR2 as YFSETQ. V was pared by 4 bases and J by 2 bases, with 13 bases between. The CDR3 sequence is CASSPTRVTYEQYF. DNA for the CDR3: TGCGCCAGCAGCCCAACCAGGGTCACCTACGAGCAGTACTTC.

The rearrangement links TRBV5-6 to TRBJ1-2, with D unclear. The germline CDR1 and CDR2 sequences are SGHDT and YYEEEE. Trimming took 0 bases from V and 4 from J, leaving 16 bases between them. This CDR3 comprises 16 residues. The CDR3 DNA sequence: TGTGCCAGCAGCTTGGACAATACGGACTATGGCTATGGCTACACCTTC. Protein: CASSLDNTDYGYGYTF.

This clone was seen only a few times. This CDR3 is CASSLGQSGAFF. The CDR3 DNA is TGTGCCAGCAGCTTGGGGCAGAGCGGAGCTTTCTTT. The V call is TRBV5-4, the J call TRBJ1-1; D remains ambiguous. From germline, CDR1 is SGHNT and CDR2 YYREEE (reference sequence). V was pared by 0 bases and J by 10 bases, with 10 bases between. The CDR3 has 12 residues.

The chain's CDR3 is CASSFDRGDYEQYF. CDR3 nucleotides: TGTGCCAGCAGCTTTGACAGGGGGGACTACGAGCAGTACTTC. The V gene is TRBV11-3, the J gene TRBJ2-7; 9 bases match TRBD1. The V and J ends lost 3 bases and 3 bases, in that order; junction bases with no gene match: 3. The CDR3 totals 14 residues. CDR1 is SGHNT, CDR2 YENEEA, per germline. Full variable domain (rest looked up from reference TRBV11-3 and TRBJ2-7): EAGVVQSPRYKIIEKKQPVAFWCNPISGHNTLYWYLQNLGQGPELLIRYENEEAVDDSQLPKDRFSAERLKGVDSTLKIQPAELGDSAVYLCASSFDRGDYEQYFGPGTRLTVT.

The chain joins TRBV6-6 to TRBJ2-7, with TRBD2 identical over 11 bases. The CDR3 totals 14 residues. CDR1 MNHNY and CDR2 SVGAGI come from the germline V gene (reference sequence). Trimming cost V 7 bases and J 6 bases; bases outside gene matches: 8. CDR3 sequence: CASIGASGGSEQYF. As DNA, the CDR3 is TGTGCCAGCATCGGGGCTAGCGGGGGGAGCGAGCAGTACTTC.

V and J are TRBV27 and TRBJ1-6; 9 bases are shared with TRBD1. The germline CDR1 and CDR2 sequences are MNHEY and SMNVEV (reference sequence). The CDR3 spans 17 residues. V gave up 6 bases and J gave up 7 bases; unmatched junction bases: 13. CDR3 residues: CASSRLQGAGRNSPLHF. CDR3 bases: TGTGCCAGCAGCCGCTTACAGGGGGCAGGACGGAATTCACCCCTCCACTTT.

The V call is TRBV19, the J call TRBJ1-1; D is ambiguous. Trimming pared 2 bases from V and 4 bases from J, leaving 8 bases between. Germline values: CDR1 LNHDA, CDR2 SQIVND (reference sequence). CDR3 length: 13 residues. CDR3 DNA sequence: TGTGCCAGTAGTATAAGGGAGCTCACTGAAGCTTTCTTT. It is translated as CASSIRELTEAFF.